One and the same sample provided the 29 T cell receptor beta chains below, sequenced in a study of blood T cell repertoires in COVID-19. TCRdb's table, derived via immunoSEQ multiplex PCR, lists solely in-frame clones and lacks some. Seen here are under 300,000 clones, just under 85% observed once, and the top ten hold roughly a tenth. The source material was peripheral blood. Receptors were obtained from a woman aged 80 or over with acute or convalescent COVID-19.

The chain recombines TRBV6-6 with TRBJ1-6; 8 nucleotides line up with TRBD1. Trimming cost V 0 bases and J 5 bases; bases outside gene matches: 0. The CDR3 length is 15 residues. Germline V CDR1 and CDR2: MNHNY, SVGAGI (reference sequence). The chain's CDR3 is CASSYSGQDNSPLHF. The CDR3 DNA reads TGTGCCAGCAGTTACTCGGGACAGGATAATTCACCCCTCCACTTT.

The gene calls are TRBV27 and TRBJ1-2, with 9 bases that match TRBD1. Germline values: CDR1 MNHEY, CDR2 SMNVEV (reference sequence). The junction had 8 bases not matched to a gene; V was cut back by 11 bases and J by 4 bases. The CDR3 extends over 13 amino acids. DNA of the CDR3: TGTGCCGTCTCACCGACAGGGGGCTATGGCTACACCTTC. It specifies CAVSPTGGYGYTF.

In this sample, this clone turned up a few times. Different DNA sequences within this sample yield the same CDR3. This chain joins TRBV12-3 or TRBV12-4 and TRBJ1-1; maybe TRBD1 (6 bases). The CDR3 loop spans 13 amino acids. Trimming took 3 bases from V and 1 from J, leaving 6 bases between them. The CDR3 protein is CASSLGANTEAFF. CDR3 DNA: TGTGCCAGCAGTTTGGGGGCGAACACTGAAGCTTTCTTT.

The chain is built from TRBV5-5 and TRBJ2-6; D remains ambiguous. V was clipped by 1 base and J by 4 bases, with 6 bases between them. Germline V CDR1 and CDR2: SGHKS, YYEKEE (reference sequence). The CDR3 spans 14 residues. CDR3: CASSLSTGANVLTF. The CDR3 bases are TGTGCCAGCAGCTTGTCTACCGGGGCCAACGTCCTGACTTTC.

The chain combines TRBV3-1 (or the pseudogene TRBV3-2) with TRBJ1-2, with D unresolved. The CDR3 has 15 residues. Trimming pared 3 bases from V and 5 bases from J, leaving 16 bases between. The germline gives CDR1 LGHDT, CDR2 YNNKEL (reference sequence). The CDR3 loop is CASSHGAKVTYGYTF. In nucleotides, the CDR3 is TGTGCCAGCAGCCATGGAGCTAAGGTCACATATGGCTACACCTTC.

The chain recombines TRBV11-2 with TRBJ1-4; tentatively, D is TRBD1 (5 bases). Per the germline V gene, CDR1 is SGHAT and CDR2 is FQNNGV. Between the trimmed V and J ends, which lost 0 bases and 11 bases, there was a span of 19 bases. This CDR3 is built from 16 residues. CDR3 residues: CASSLEVPTGVAKLFF. The DNA of the CDR3 is TGTGCCAGCAGCTTAGAGGTTCCGACGGGGGTTGCGAAACTGTTTTTT.

This clone turned up a few times. J is TRBJ2-5 and V is TRBV2, with TRBD2 matching 9 bases. With 6 bases clipped from V and 7 bases from J, the junction kept 9 bases outside the gene matches. CDR1 and CDR2 (germline): SNHLY, FYNNEI. The CDR3 runs to 14 residues. CDR3 region: CASRVSGGDRTQYF. The CDR3 DNA reads as TGTGCCAGCAGGGTTAGCGGGGGAGACAGGACCCAGTACTTC.

The chain is built from TRBV11-2 and TRBJ1-1; possibly TRBD1 for D (6 bases). The V end lost 5 bases, the J end lost 1 base, and 14 bases lay between the germline ends. This CDR3 region has 15 residues. CDR1 and CDR2 (germline): SGHAT, FQNNGV. The CDR3 region is CASSDLPTGNTEAFF. As DNA, the CDR3 is TGTGCCAGCAGCGACCTTCCGACAGGGAACACTGAAGCTTTCTTT.

V usage is TRBV25-1 and J usage is TRBJ2-2; TRBD1 agrees at 8 bases. From germline, CDR1 is MGHDK and CDR2 SYGVNS. The length of the CDR3 is 16 residues. With 1 base clipped from V and 5 bases from J, the junction kept 6 bases outside the gene matches. This CDR3 is CASSELGQGGTGELFF. The CDR3 DNA follows: TGTGCCAGCAGTGAATTAGGACAGGGAGGAACCGGGGAGCTGTTTTTT. Complete variable domain (other parts from reference TRBV25-1 and TRBJ2-2): EADIYQTPRYLVIGTGKKITLECSQTMGHDKMYWYQQDPGMELHLIHYSYGVNSTEKGDLSSESTVSRIRTEHFPLTLESARPSHTSQYLCASSELGQGGTGELFFGEGSRLTVL.

The V and J genes are TRBV28 and TRBJ2-1; possibly TRBD1 for D (6 bases). The CDR3 runs to 15 residues. Trimming removed 5 bases at V and 2 bases at J, with 13 bases between. Germline V gene lookup returns CDR1 MDHEN and CDR2 SYDVKM. The CDR3 loop is CASSRQDPTYNEQFF. CDR3 coding DNA: TGTGCCAGCAGTCGACAGGATCCTACCTACAATGAGCAGTTCTTC.

This rearrangement joins TRBV6-5 to TRBJ1-1; D is ambiguous. The germline V gene encodes CDR1 MNHEY and CDR2 SVGAGI. V was shortened by 0 bases and J by 11 bases, with 10 bases between the two germline ends. There are 12 residues in the CDR3. In DNA, the CDR3 is TGTGCCAGCAGTTACTCGACATTTGCGGCTTTCTTT. This codes for CASSYSTFAAFF.

The chain carries TRBV15 and TRBJ1-3, with a possible D match to TRBD1 (5 bases). The V gene lost 6 bases and the J gene lost 3 bases, with 15 bases spanning the gap. Germline assignment: CDR1 LNHNV and CDR2 YYDKDF (reference sequence). This CDR3 contains 15 residues. This CDR3 reads CATRNFRDSGNTIYF. Here the CDR3 DNA reads TGTGCCACCAGAAATTTCAGGGATAGTGGAAACACCATATATTTT.

This chain uses TRBV28 with TRBJ2-1, with D hard to call. With 2 bases removed from V and 6 bases from J, the gap between germline ends came to 8 bases. This CDR3 has 13 residues. Germline V gene sequence: CDR1 MDHEN, CDR2 SYDVKM. The chain's CDR3 is CASSLGSPNEQFF. The CDR3 DNA sequence: TGTGCCAGCAGTTTAGGTAGCCCCAATGAGCAGTTCTTC.

The chain couples TRBV6-5 to TRBJ1-6, with D possibly TRBD1 on 6 matching bases. This CDR3 region has 16 residues. Germline V lookup: CDR1 MNHEY, CDR2 SVGAGI. Between the trimmed V and J ends, which lost 1 base and 8 bases, there was a span of 15 bases. The CDR3 reads CASSYYGQRVDSPLHF. The CDR3 DNA reads TGTGCCAGCAGTTACTACGGACAGCGAGTTGATTCACCCCTCCACTTT.

The J gene is TRBJ1-6, the V gene TRBV28, with a tentative D call TRBD1 (5 bases). V lost 5 bases to trimming and J lost 5 bases, with 22 bases between them. This CDR3 has 18 residues. Germline V gene sequence: CDR1 MDHEN, CDR2 SYDVKM. For the CDR3, the DNA is TGTGCCAGCAGTCCGCCGCCCGGGGGTCACAATCATAATTCACCCCTCCACTTT. It codes for CASSPPPGGHNHNSPLHF.

The CDR3 DNA is TGCGCCAGCTCCCGGGGGAGCTCCTATAATTCACCCCTCCACTTT. This translates into CASSRGSSYNSPLHF. The chain is built from TRBV5-1 and TRBJ1-6; maybe TRBD1 (5 bases). V was shortened by 7 bases and J by 0 bases, with 11 bases between the two germline ends. The CDR3 covers 15 residues. From germline, CDR1 is SGHRS and CDR2 YFSETQ.

This chain joins TRBV7-9 and TRBJ1-2; D is possibly TRBD1 (6 bases). The germline V gene has CDR1 SEHNR and CDR2 FQNEAQ (reference sequence). This CDR3 spans 16 amino acids. V gave up 0 bases and J gave up 6 bases, with 17 bases separating them. The CDR3 sequence is CASSLAGSGAPDGYTF. The CDR3 DNA sequence: TGTGCCAGCAGCTTAGCAGGGTCAGGGGCCCCGGATGGCTACACCTTC.

CDR3 amino acids: CASSRTGGVLETQYF. The CDR3 DNA follows: TGTGCCAGCTCAAGGACAGGGGGAGTATTGGAGACCCAGTACTTC. The V call is TRBV18, the J call TRBJ2-5, with 10 bases aligning to TRBD1. This CDR3 region has 15 residues. Losses at the gene ends were 5 bases for V and 5 bases for J; bases not matched to a gene: 8. CDR1 KGHSH and CDR2 LQKENI come from the germline V gene.

This clone was picked up one time. The rearrangement uses TRBV27 and TRBJ1-1; the D gene is possibly TRBD1 (5 bases). V was trimmed by 2 bases and J by 1 base, leaving 8 bases between them. The CDR3 consists of 14 residues. Germline CDR1 is MNHEY and CDR2 is SMNVEV (reference sequence). The CDR3 loop is CASSLRQPNTEAFF. CDR3 coding DNA: TGTGCCAGCAGTTTAAGACAGCCGAACACTGAAGCTTTCTTT.

The CDR3 reads CASSLAGAETQYF. CDR3 nucleotides: TGTGCCAGCAGCTTAGCGGGGGCCGAGACCCAGTACTTC. J is TRBJ2-5 and V is TRBV7-9, with a tentative D call TRBD1 (6 bases). The CDR3 has 13 amino acids. Germline V gene sequence: CDR1 SEHNR, CDR2 FQNEAQ (reference sequence). The germline V and J ends were trimmed by 0 bases and 5 bases, with 7 bases remaining between them.

The chain employs TRBV7-6 and TRBJ1-5; D is unclear. The CDR3 sequence is 16 residues long. V was cut by 3 bases and J by 4 bases, with 16 bases left in between. Looked up from germline, CDR1 is SGHVS and CDR2 is FNYEAQ. The chain's CDR3 is CASSLGPPGRNQPQHF. The CDR3 DNA sequence: TGTGCCAGCAGCTTGGGTCCTCCGGGGAGGAATCAGCCCCAGCATTTT.

The chain uses TRBV7-2 and TRBJ1-1; 7 bases map to TRBD1. Germline assignment: CDR1 SGHTA and CDR2 FQGNSA. The CDR3 extends over 15 amino acids. With 1 base clipped from V and 4 bases from J, the junction kept 6 bases outside the gene matches. DNA for the CDR3: TGTGCCAGCAGCTTAGTTCCCAGGGGGGTCACTGAAGCTTTCTTT. This codes for CASSLVPRGVTEAFF.

The CDR3 region has the DNA TGTGCCACCCTGGACAGATTGAACACTGAAGCTTTCTTT. Amino acids: CATLDRLNTEAFF. The gene calls are TRBV2 and TRBJ1-1, with D perhaps TRBD1 (6 bases). Trimming stripped 10 bases from V and 0 bases from J, with 12 bases between. Germline loops: CDR1 SNHLY, CDR2 FYNNEI. This CDR3 region has 13 residues.

V gene TRBV5-4 combines with J gene TRBJ1-1; tentatively, D is TRBD1 (5 bases). Germline V lookup: CDR1 SGHNT, CDR2 YYREEE (reference sequence). V lost 7 bases, J lost 3 bases, and 16 bases lay in between. This CDR3 region has 14 residues. DNA of the CDR3: TGTGCCAGCCAGGGCAGGGTCGCTGACACTGAAGCTTTCTTT. Its translation is CASQGRVADTEAFF.

The V gene is TRBV27, the J gene TRBJ2-7, with no clear D. The CDR3 totals 14 residues. The V gene's germline CDR1 is MNHEY and CDR2 SMNVEV (reference sequence). The ends were cut back, 5 bases at V and 0 bases at J, with 11 bases in the middle. The CDR3 loop reads CASSLRSVSYEQYF. The DNA of the CDR3 is TGTGCCAGCAGTCTCCGAAGCGTCTCCTACGAGCAGTACTTC.

The V gene is TRBV18, the J gene TRBJ1-6; D uncertain. V was cut by 4 bases and J by 8 bases, with 6 bases left in between. This CDR3 has 12 residues. CDR1 is KGHSH, CDR2 LQKENI, per germline. CDR3 amino acids: CASSLPDSPLHF. As DNA, the CDR3 is TGTGCCAGCTCACTCCCGGATTCACCCCTCCACTTT. The full variable domain, with the rest looked up from reference TRBV18 and TRBJ1-6, is NAGVMQNPRHLVRRRGQEARLRCSPMKGHSHVYWYRQLPEEGLKFMVYLQKENIIDESGMPKERFSAEFPKEGPSILRIQQVVRGDSAAYFCASSLPDSPLHFGNGTRLTVT.

This clone was counted a few times. The J gene is TRBJ1-2, the V gene TRBV7-9, with D possibly matching TRBD1 (5 bases). V was cut by 4 bases and J by 8 bases, with 17 bases left in between. Per the germline V gene, CDR1 is SEHNR and CDR2 is FQNEAQ (reference sequence). CDR3 length: 14 amino acids. CDR3 residues: CASSSPWAGRGYTF. CDR3 in DNA: TGTGCCAGCAGCTCCCCGTGGGCAGGGCGGGGCTACACCTTC.

This clone was counted a few times. The V and J genes are TRBV5-1 and TRBJ2-5, with a tentative D call TRBD2 (5 bases). Germline values: CDR1 SGHRS, CDR2 YFSETQ. V lost 4 bases and J 1 base, leaving 8 bases between the germline ends. CDR3 length: 13 amino acids. The CDR3 reads CASSRESQETQYF. In nucleotides, the CDR3 is TGCGCCAGCAGCAGGGAGTCCCAAGAGACCCAGTACTTC.

The gene calls are TRBV28 and TRBJ2-3; no firm D call. This CDR3 comprises 16 residues. V lost 2 bases and J lost 5, with 17 bases in between. Germline loops: CDR1 MDHEN, CDR2 SYDVKM. Here the CDR3 reads CASSLNSPGQVDTQYF. As DNA, the CDR3 is TGTGCCAGCAGTTTAAACAGTCCTGGGCAGGTAGATACGCAGTATTTT.